This TCR beta chain came from a study of cytotoxic CD8 clonotypes in ibrutinib-treated CLL. Overall study: By median about 69 months, approximately 12 had progressed and about 15 stayed remitted; responses had been 2 complete and approximately 24 partial.

TCRdb's table, derived via immunoSEQ multiplex PCR, lists solely in-frame clones and lacks some. The profile covers roughly 200,000 clones, with roughly three quarters appearing a single time and approximately 6.3% taken by the ten largest. CDR1 MNHEY and CDR2 SMNVEV come from the germline V gene (reference sequence). This CDR3 is built from 15 residues. With 4 bases clipped from V and 0 bases from J, the junction kept 4 bases outside the gene matches. Specimen: PBMCs, collected after 12 months of ibrutinib treatment. This receptor was taken from a human donor with chronic lymphocytic leukemia. V and J are TRBV27 and TRBJ1-1; 8 nucleotides align to TRBD1. The CDR3 sequence: CASSYVDRVNTEAFF. CDR3 in DNA: TGTGCCAGCAGTTACGTGGACAGGGTGAACACTGAAGCTTTCTTT.